A single sample is the source of the 26 T cell receptor beta chains below, sequenced in a study of T cell repertoires in cytomegalovirus infection. Their antigen targets remain unknown. TCRdb analysed the reads with MiXCR anew, one entry per CDR3 protein. The sample holds around 770,000 distinct CDR3 sequences, roughly 28% seen once. The sequencing used cultured CD8+ T cells from PBMCs, collected from culture after CMV antigen stimulation. The receptors shown here come from a human donor in good health (CMV status not recorded). Some clones in this sample may be carry-over from other donors' samples.

This clonotype was recorded a few times. The J gene is TRBJ1-2, the V gene TRBV7-9; D is possibly TRBD1 (6 bases). CDR3 length: 14 amino acids. CDR1 and CDR2 from the germline V gene are SEHNR and FQNEAQ (reference sequence). V lost 7 bases and J lost 6, with 18 bases in between. The CDR3 DNA reads TGTGCCAGCACCGCTCAGGGGTTTCTGGATGGCTACACCTTC. Translated: CASTAQGFLDGYTF.

The rearrangement links TRBV5-6 to TRBJ1-1; perhaps TRBD1 as D (5 bases). Germline CDR1 reads SGHDT; CDR2 reads YYEEEE. The CDR3 sequence is 15 residues long. V lost 3 bases, J lost 0 bases, and 12 bases lay in between. CDR3 region: CASSSLGTLNTEAFF. The CDR3, as DNA: TGTGCCAGCAGCTCCCTCGGGACGTTGAACACTGAAGCTTTCTTT.

This clonotype was detected many times. This sequence joins TRBV7-9 and TRBJ2-5; 9 nucleotides agree with TRBD2. CDR1 is SEHNR, CDR2 FQNEAQ, per germline (reference sequence). The CDR3 runs 22 residues. The ends lost 0 bases at V and 1 base at J; junction bases unmatched: 21. The CDR3 here is CASSLALGRTSAAGGLQETQYF. The DNA for the CDR3 is TGTGCCAGCAGCTTAGCGCTGGGCAGGACCTCGGCAGCGGGGGGCCTCCAAGAGACCCAGTACTTC.

This chain uses TRBV12-3 or TRBV12-4 with TRBJ1-1; D not certain. The CDR3 is made up of 13 amino acids. The V end was cut by 8 bases, the J end by 6 bases, with 16 bases between. The CDR3 DNA reads TGTGCCAGCCGGGCAGTTGTTTCTTCTGAAGCTTTCTTT. It is translated as CASRAVVSSEAFF.

This clonotype was detected a few times. The chain is built from TRBV4-1 and TRBJ2-2, with D unclear. The CDR3 has 15 amino acids. Germline V gives CDR1 MGHRA, CDR2 YSYEKL. Trimming pared 1 base from V and 5 bases from J, leaving 11 bases between. CDR3: CASSQGSLGTGELFF. The CDR3 DNA follows: TGCGCCAGCAGCCAAGGCAGCCTAGGGACCGGGGAGCTGTTTTTT.

This clonotype was seen more than once but under ten times. The chain employs TRBV6-6 and TRBJ1-1; D gene unclear. V was shortened by 4 bases and J by 1 base, with 13 bases between the two germline ends. This CDR3 is 15 amino acids long. The germline CDR1 and CDR2 sequences are MNHNY and SVGAGI (reference sequence). The CDR3 sequence: CASSSLDGKNTEAFF. The CDR3 bases are TGTGCCAGCAGTTCCCTAGACGGAAAGAACACTGAAGCTTTCTTT.

The chain employs TRBV7-9 and TRBJ2-5; TRBD2 matches at 9 bases. This CDR3 region has 14 residues. J gave up 7 bases and V 4 bases, and 7 bases lay outside the gene matches. The germline V gene encodes CDR1 SEHNR and CDR2 FQNEAQ (reference sequence). The CDR3 sequence: CASSSGTSIGTQYF. The CDR3 DNA is TGTGCCAGCAGCTCAGGGACTAGCATTGGGACCCAGTACTTC.

V is TRBV7-2 and J is TRBJ2-7; D not certain. V was shortened by 2 bases and J by 3 bases, with 5 bases between the two germline ends. CDR1 is SGHTA and CDR2 is FQGNSA in the germline V gene. The CDR3 loop spans 12 amino acids. CDR3 DNA: TGTGCCAGCAGCTTATCCCGCTACGAGCAGTACGTC. Protein: CASSLSRYEQYV.

This clonotype was counted a few times. The chain employs TRBV7-9 and TRBJ1-1; D unresolved. This CDR3 comprises 14 residues. V shed 1 base and J shed 5 bases, with 11 bases lying between them. Germline CDR1 and CDR2: SEHNR and FQNEAQ (reference sequence). Written as DNA, the CDR3 is TGTGCCAGCAGCTTAGTCCAGAGAAGGACTGAAGCTTTCTTT. This encodes CASSLVQRRTEAFF.

The sample holds a few counts of this clonotype. This chain uses TRBV6-1 with TRBJ2-3; possibly TRBD2 for D (5 bases). There are 15 residues in the CDR3. Germline values: CDR1 MNHNS, CDR2 SASEGT. V lost 4 bases, J lost 0 bases, and 11 bases lay in between. CDR3 sequence reads: CASSAHSVSTDTQYF. The CDR3 DNA reads TGTGCCAGCAGTGCCCATAGCGTGAGCACAGATACGCAGTATTTT.

The V call is TRBV27, the J call TRBJ1-5; D is unresolved. The CDR3 runs to 17 residues. V gave up 0 bases and J gave up 6 bases, with 18 bases separating them. The germline gives CDR1 MNHEY, CDR2 SMNVEV (reference sequence). The CDR3 nucleotides read TGTGCCAGCAGTTTATCCTCCTCACCCAGCGCCCGTCAGCCCCAGCATTTT. As protein: CASSLSSSPSARQPQHF.

This clonotype was detected a few times. V is TRBV4-1 and J is TRBJ1-1; D unresolved. The germline V gene encodes CDR1 MGHRA and CDR2 YSYEKL. Trimming pared 4 bases from V and 0 bases from J, leaving 15 bases between. The CDR3 is 16 residues long. CDR3 loop: CASSPSQANMNTEAFF. Here the CDR3 DNA reads TGCGCCAGCAGCCCGAGCCAGGCTAATATGAACACTGAAGCTTTCTTT.

V usage is TRBV27 and J usage is TRBJ2-6, with D unclear. The V end lost 7 bases, the J end lost 1 base, and 11 bases lay between the germline ends. The germline V gene encodes CDR1 MNHEY and CDR2 SMNVEV (reference sequence). The length of the CDR3 is 15 residues. The CDR3, as DNA: TGTGCCAGCACCCTGAGTTTGTCTGGGGCCAACGTCCTGACTTTC. This translates into CASTLSLSGANVLTF.

This clonotype has just a few counts. V is TRBV4-2 and J is TRBJ2-1; D uncertain. Germline V gene lookup returns CDR1 LGHNA and CDR2 YNFKEQ. The V end was cut by 4 bases, the J end by 8 bases, with 18 bases between. The CDR3 extends over 15 amino acids. This CDR3 is CASSPNSPRRDEQFF. The DNA for the CDR3 is TGTGCCAGCAGCCCAAACAGTCCCCGCCGCGATGAGCAGTTCTTC.

The chain links TRBV18 to TRBJ1-2, with D hard to call. V was clipped by 7 bases and J by 5 bases, with 14 bases between them. CDR1 and CDR2 (germline): KGHSH, LQKENI. The CDR3 is 13 residues long. The CDR3 is CASLTGPPYGYTF. In nucleotides, the CDR3 is TGTGCCAGCTTAACCGGGCCCCCGTATGGCTACACCTTC.

CDR3 nucleotide sequence: TGCAGCTACCGACGCGAAGGTGAGCAGTTCTTC. As protein: CSYRREGEQFF. The rearrangement joins TRBV29-1 to TRBJ2-1, with D uncertain. V was cut by 8 bases and J by 9 bases, with 14 bases left in between. CDR1 is SQVTM and CDR2 is ANQGSEA in the germline V gene. The CDR3 is made up of 11 amino acids.

This chain uses TRBV27 with TRBJ1-2, with 12 bases fitting TRBD1. The CDR3 totals 16 residues. Unmatched junction bases numbered 10, after V lost 5 bases and J lost 6 bases. CDR1 is MNHEY, CDR2 SMNVEV, per germline (reference sequence). The CDR3 nucleotides read TGTGCCAGCAGTCTAACCCCCGGGACAGGGGGCAATGGCTACACCTTC. This sequence encodes CASSLTPGTGGNGYTF.

This sequence joins TRBV20-1 and TRBJ2-3; D is undetermined. Trimming pared 1 base from V and 2 bases from J, leaving 16 bases between. From germline, CDR1 is DFQATT and CDR2 SNEGSKA (reference sequence). This CDR3 region has 16 residues. The CDR3 region is CSARAEQSLNTDTQYF. The CDR3 coding sequence is TGCAGTGCTAGAGCCGAACAGAGCCTAAACACAGATACGCAGTATTTT.

V gene TRBV19 combines with J gene TRBJ1-4; tentatively, D is TRBD1 (6 bases). The CDR3 spans 17 residues. The germline CDR1 and CDR2 sequences are LNHDA and SQIVND (reference sequence). Trimming stripped 3 bases from V and 7 bases from J, with 21 bases between. CDR3 loop: CASSIPRVGATGEKLFF. CDR3 nucleotides: TGTGCCAGTAGTATCCCCAGAGTGGGGGCTACGGGTGAAAAACTGTTTTTT.

The chain is built from TRBV6-2 or TRBV6-3 and TRBJ2-1, with TRBD2 matching 12 bases. The CDR3 sequence is 16 residues long. CDR1 is MNHEY and CDR2 is SVGEGT in the germline V gene. The J segment lost 7 bases and the V segment lost 2 bases, leaving 6 bases of the junction unmatched. DNA for the CDR3: TGTGCCAGCAGTTACAGAGGACTAGCGGGGACTAATGAGCAGTTCTTC. This sequence encodes CASSYRGLAGTNEQFF.

The V and J genes are TRBV27 and TRBJ1-1; no clear D gene. Per germline, CDR1 MNHEY and CDR2 SMNVEV (reference sequence). V lost 10 bases and J 5 bases, leaving 11 bases between the germline ends. This CDR3 spans 11 amino acids. Written as DNA, the CDR3 is TGTGCCACTTGCCAAGGGACTGAAGCTTTCTTT. As protein: CATCQGTEAFF.

The V and J genes are TRBV12-3 or TRBV12-4 and TRBJ2-1; 9 bases are a match to TRBD1. This CDR3 has 14 residues. The V and J ends lost 5 bases and 6 bases, in that order; junction bases with no gene match: 5. DNA for the CDR3: TGTGCCAGCAGTCCCGGGACAGGGTTCAATGAGCAGTTCTTC. It specifies CASSPGTGFNEQFF.

V gene TRBV19 combines with J gene TRBJ1-2, with D possibly TRBD1 on 6 matching bases. There are 15 residues in the CDR3. The V gene lost 2 bases and the J gene lost 2 bases, with 12 bases spanning the gap. The germline CDR1 and CDR2 sequences are LNHDA and SQIVND (reference sequence). CDR3 nucleotides: TGTGCCAGTAGTATACTCGGGACACCGAACTATGGCTACACCTTC. Residues: CASSILGTPNYGYTF.

This clonotype was observed a few times. The chain employs TRBV4-2 and TRBJ1-5, with TRBD1 matching 9 bases. This CDR3 contains 19 residues. J gave up 0 bases and V 3 bases, and 12 bases lay outside the gene matches. The germline gives CDR1 LGHNA, CDR2 YNFKEQ. CDR3 coding DNA: TGTGCCAGCAGCCATGCCCGGACAGGGGAAGGGGTTAGCAATCAGCCCCAGCATTTT. Protein product: CASSHARTGEGVSNQPQHF.

This clonotype was found once. V is TRBV28 and J is TRBJ1-5; D call uncertain. V lost 4 bases, J lost 0 bases, and 19 bases lay in between. The CDR3 has 18 amino acids. The germline V gene has CDR1 MDHEN and CDR2 SYDVKM. CDR3 coding DNA: TGTGCCAGCAGTTCGACAATTCTGCCGGATTATAGCAATCAGCCCCAGCATTTT. Residues: CASSSTILPDYSNQPQHF.

The rearrangement links TRBV12-3 or TRBV12-4 to TRBJ2-5; 9 bases align to TRBD1. With 6 bases clipped from V and 4 bases from J, the junction kept 3 bases outside the gene matches. There are 13 residues in the CDR3. The CDR3 loop reads CASRPDRGETQYF. In nucleotides, the CDR3 is TGTGCCAGCAGGCCGGACAGGGGAGAGACCCAGTACTTC.